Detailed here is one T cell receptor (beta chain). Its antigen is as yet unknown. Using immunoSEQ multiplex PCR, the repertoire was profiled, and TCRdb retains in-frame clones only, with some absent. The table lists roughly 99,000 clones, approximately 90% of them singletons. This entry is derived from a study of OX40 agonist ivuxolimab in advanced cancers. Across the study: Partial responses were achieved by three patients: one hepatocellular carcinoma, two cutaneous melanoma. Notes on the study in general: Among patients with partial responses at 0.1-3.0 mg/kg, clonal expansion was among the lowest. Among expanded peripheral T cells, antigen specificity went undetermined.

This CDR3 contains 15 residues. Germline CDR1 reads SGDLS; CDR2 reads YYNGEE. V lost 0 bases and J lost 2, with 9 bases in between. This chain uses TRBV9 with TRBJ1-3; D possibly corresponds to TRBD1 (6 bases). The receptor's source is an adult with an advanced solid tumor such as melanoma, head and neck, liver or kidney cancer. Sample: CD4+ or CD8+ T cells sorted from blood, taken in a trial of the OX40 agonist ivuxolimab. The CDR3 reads CASSVEGGAGNTIYF. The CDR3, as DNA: TGTGCCAGCAGCGTAGAAGGGGGGGCTGGAAACACCATATATTTT.